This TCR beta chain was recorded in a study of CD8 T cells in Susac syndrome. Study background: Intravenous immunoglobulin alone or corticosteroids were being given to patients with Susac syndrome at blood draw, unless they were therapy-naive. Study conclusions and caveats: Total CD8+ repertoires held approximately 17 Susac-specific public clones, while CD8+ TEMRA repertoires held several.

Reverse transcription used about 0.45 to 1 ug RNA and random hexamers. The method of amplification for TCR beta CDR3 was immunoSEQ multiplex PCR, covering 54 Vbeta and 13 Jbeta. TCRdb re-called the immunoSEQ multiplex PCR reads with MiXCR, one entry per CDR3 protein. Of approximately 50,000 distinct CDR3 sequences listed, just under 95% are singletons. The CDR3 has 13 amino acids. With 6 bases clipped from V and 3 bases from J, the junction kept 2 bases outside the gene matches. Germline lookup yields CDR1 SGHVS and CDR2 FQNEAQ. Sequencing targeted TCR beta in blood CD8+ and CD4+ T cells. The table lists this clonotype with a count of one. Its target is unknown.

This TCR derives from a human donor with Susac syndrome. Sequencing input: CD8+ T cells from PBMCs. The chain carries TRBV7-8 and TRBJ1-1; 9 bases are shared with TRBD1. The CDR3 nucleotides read TGTGCCAGCAGGAGACAGGGGGACACTGAAGCTTTCTTT. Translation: CASRRQGDTEAFF.